These T cell receptor beta chains were read from a single sample in a study of blood T cell repertoires in COVID-19. Sequenced by immunoSEQ multiplex PCR; TCRdb stores in-frame clones only, minus some. The table has approximately 200,000 clones, 86% seen once. The source material was PBMCs or T cells enriched from blood (not recorded which). These receptors were taken from a woman younger than 45 who had been exposed to COVID-19. Each CDR3 is given with its conserved first and last residue. The D gene is left open where the match is weak. Clone sizes are given selectively: once, few, many, or a class where the clone is expanded.

V	size	J	D	DNA	CDR3
TRBV5-6	NA	TRBJ1-2	TRBD1	TGTGCCAGCCATAGGGACAGGGCTCCTGGCTACACCTTC	CASHRDRAPGYTF
TRBV28	NA	TRBJ1-5	NA	TGTGCCAGCAGTCAACTAAATCAGCCCCAGCATTTT	CASSQLNQPQHF
TRBV3-1/TRBV3-2	NA	TRBJ1-1	NA	TGTGCCAGCAGCCCTTGGGGGGGCACTGAAGCTTTCTTT	CASSPWGGTEAFF
TRBV18	once	TRBJ1-1	NA	TGTGCCAGCTCACCGCTAGGATCCTGGGGCTCTGAAGCTTTCTTT	CASSPLGSWGSEAFF
TRBV4-1	NA	TRBJ2-2	TRBD2	TGCGCCAGCGGTGGACTAGCGGAGACCGGGGAGCTGTTTTTT	CASGGLAETGELFF
TRBV5-4	once	TRBJ2-5	NA	TGTGCCAGCACCACCGACCTTAGGGGGTGGGAGACCCAGTACTTC	CASTTDLRGWETQYF
TRBV9	NA	TRBJ1-2	TRBD1	TGTGCCAGCAGCGGGGGACAGCCCAGGGGCTATGGCTACACCTTC	CASSGGQPRGYGYTF
TRBV6-1	NA	TRBJ2-2	TRBD2	TGTGCCAGCAGTGAATTAACCAGCGGGGCCACCGGGGAGCTGTTTTTT	CASSELTSGATGELFF
TRBV13	NA	TRBJ1-2	TRBD1	TGTGCCAGCAGCAACCTCGGGACAGCTTATGGCTACACCTTC	CASSNLGTAYGYTF
TRBV3-1/TRBV3-2	NA	TRBJ2-1	TRBD2	TGTGCCAGCAGCCAAGAAAGGAGGACTAGCGGGGGGGAATGGCAGTTCTTC	CASSQERRTSGGEWQFF
TRBV28	NA	TRBJ2-1	TRBD1	TGTGCCAGCTCCCCCAGGGTACGGGACAGGTTCTTC	CASSPRVRDRFF
TRBV27	once	TRBJ1-5	NA	TGTGCCAGCCGTACGAAGCCTTATAGCAATCAGCCCCAGCATTTT	CASRTKPYSNQPQHF
TRBV28	NA	TRBJ2-7	NA	TGTGCCAGCAGTTTGGTGGGGGCTGACAACGAGCAGTACTTC	CASSLVGADNEQYF
TRBV30	NA	TRBJ1-2	TRBD1	TGTGCCTGGAGTAAGGGGACAGGCAACTATGGCTACACCTTC	CAWSKGTGNYGYTF
TRBV11-3	NA	TRBJ2-5	NA	TGTGCCAGCAGCCAGGGCTACCAAGAGACCCAGTACTTC	CASSQGYQETQYF
TRBV18	NA	TRBJ2-6	NA	TGTGCCAGCTCACCAGCCGGCTCTGGGGCCAACGTCCTGACTTTC	CASSPAGSGANVLTF
TRBV12-3/TRBV12-4	NA	TRBJ1-2	NA	TGTGCCAGCAGGACGACAGCTTATGGTGGCTACACCTTC	CASRTTAYGGYTF
TRBV3-1/TRBV3-2	NA	TRBJ1-4	TRBD1	TGTGCCAGCAGCCAAACGGGACAGGGTTTTGAAAAACTGTTTTTT	CASSQTGQGFEKLFF
TRBV27	NA	TRBJ1-1	NA	TGTGCCAGCAGTTTTTCCCGGGACACTGAAGCTTTCTTT	CASSFSRDTEAFF
TRBV19	NA	TRBJ1-4	TRBD1	TGTGCCAGTAGCCCCGGGACAGCGGGTAATGAAAAACTGTTTTTT	CASSPGTAGNEKLFF
TRBV3-1/TRBV3-2	NA	TRBJ2-7	TRBD1	TGTGCCAGCAGCCAAGACCCGGGACAGGGAAACTACGAGCAGTACTTC	CASSQDPGQGNYEQYF
TRBV5-1	NA	TRBJ1-5	NA	TGCGCCAGCAGCTTGGAAGGCGGTCAGCCCCAGCATTTT	CASSLEGGQPQHF
TRBV19	NA	TRBJ1-4	NA	TGTGCCAGTGTCTCACAGGGCTCAGGTGAAAAACTGTTTTTT	CASVSQGSGEKLFF
TRBV14	NA	TRBJ1-2	NA	TGTGCCAGCAGCCAAAGAGCCAACTATGGCTACACCTTC	CASSQRANYGYTF
TRBV6-5	once	TRBJ1-2	TRBD1	TGTGCCAGCAGTTGGGACAGGCTGAACTATGGCTACACCTTC	CASSWDRLNYGYTF
TRBV9	NA	TRBJ2-3	TRBD2	TGTGCCAGCAGCGGCCTAGCGGGGGGAGGAGATACGCAGTATTTT	CASSGLAGGGDTQYF
TRBV5-4	NA	TRBJ2-4	TRBD2	TGTGCCAGCACCACTGGGGGAGGGCTAGCCAAAAACATTCAGTACTTC	CASTTGGGLAKNIQYF
TRBV10-1	once	TRBJ2-3	TRBD2	TGCGCCAGCAGACGGGGGACTAGCGGGGCAGATACGCAGTATTTT	CASRRGTSGADTQYF
TRBV2	NA	TRBJ1-1	NA	TGTGCCAGCACCGCCTGGGGGGGAAACACTGAAGCTTTCTTT	CASTAWGGNTEAFF
TRBV2	NA	TRBJ2-2	NA	TGTGCCAGCGAGGGACAGACCTTACTTGGGACTGGGGGGGAGCTGTTTTTT	CASEGQTLLGTGGELFF
TRBV7-9	once	TRBJ1-6	TRBD1	TGTGCCAGCAGCTTAGCCCGGGACAGGGCAGGAACTTCACCCCTCCACTTT	CASSLARDRAGTSPLHF
TRBV11-3	NA	TRBJ1-1	NA	TGTGCCAGCAGAAACGGAGGGGTTGGCACTGAAGCTTTCTTT	CASRNGGVGTEAFF
TRBV14	NA	TRBJ1-6	NA	TGTGCCAGCAGCCAAGGCCCGAGCTCCTATAATTCACCCCTCCACTTT	CASSQGPSSYNSPLHF
TRBV7-2	NA	TRBJ1-2	NA	TGTGCCAGCAGCTTAGTGGGGGGGCTAAGTGGCTACACCTTC	CASSLVGGLSGYTF
TRBV7-8	NA	TRBJ1-2	NA	TGTGCCAGCAGCTTAGGTGTCGGTTACTATGGCTACACCTTC	CASSLGVGYYGYTF
TRBV27	few	TRBJ1-1	NA	TGTGCCAGCGGCGCGGCTCGGGCTTTCTTT	CASGAARAFF
TRBV18	NA	TRBJ2-1	NA	TGTGCCAGCTCACCATTCTCGTCCTCCTACAATGAGCAGTTCTTC	CASSPFSSSYNEQFF
TRBV3-1/TRBV3-2	once	TRBJ2-1	NA	TGTGCCAGCAGCCCCCTGCTAGGCGGATACAATGAGCAGTTCTTC	CASSPLLGGYNEQFF
TRBV2	NA	TRBJ2-6	NA	TGTGCCAGCAGTGAAGGTGGGCGGGCCTCTGGGGCCAACGTCCTGACTTTC	CASSEGGRASGANVLTF
TRBV5-6	NA	TRBJ1-1	TRBD1	TGTGCCAGCAGCTTGGGACAGGGTTTTGCCACTGAAGCTTTCTTT	CASSLGQGFATEAFF
TRBV3-1/TRBV3-2	NA	TRBJ1-4	NA	TGTGCCAGCAGCCTGAGGGTTGGGCAAAAACTGTTTTTT	CASSLRVGQKLFF
TRBV6-5	NA	TRBJ1-2	TRBD1	TGTGCCAGCAGAACAGGGGGCGAAGCTAACTATGGCTACACCTTC	CASRTGGEANYGYTF
TRBV11-2	NA	TRBJ1-5	NA	TGTGCCAGCAGCTTAGCAGGGGTGGGCAATCAGCCCCAGCATTTT	CASSLAGVGNQPQHF
TRBV2	NA	TRBJ1-2	NA	TGTGCCAGCAAAAGGACAGTCGGGGATGGCTACACCTTC	CASKRTVGDGYTF
TRBV10-2	NA	TRBJ2-7	TRBD2	TGCGCCAGCACGCAGGGACTAGCGGGGGTCTCTTACTCCTACGAGCAGTACTTC	CASTQGLAGVSYSYEQYF
TRBV5-1	NA	TRBJ2-6	NA	TGCGCCAGCAGCTCCCGACAGGCCTCTGGGGCCAACGTCCTGACTTTC	CASSSRQASGANVLTF
TRBV10-1	NA	TRBJ1-2	TRBD1	TGCGCCAGCAGTGATTCCGGGACAGGGGGCATCTATGGCTACACCTTC	CASSDSGTGGIYGYTF
TRBV2	NA	TRBJ1-6	NA	TGTGCCAAAAGGACAGAAGATTCACCCCTCCACTTT	CAKRTEDSPLHF
TRBV29-1	NA	TRBJ2-2	NA	TGCAGCGTTGCCCCGAGCGTCGGGGAGCTGTTTTTT	CSVAPSVGELFF
TRBV2	NA	TRBJ1-2	TRBD1	TGTGCCAGCAGTGAAGGGGGGACAGGGGGCTATGGCTACACCTTC	CASSEGGTGGYGYTF
TRBV30	NA	TRBJ1-2	TRBD1	TGTGCCTGGAGTCCTCCGGGACAGGGAATCCTCCCTAACTATGGCTACACCTTC	CAWSPPGQGILPNYGYTF